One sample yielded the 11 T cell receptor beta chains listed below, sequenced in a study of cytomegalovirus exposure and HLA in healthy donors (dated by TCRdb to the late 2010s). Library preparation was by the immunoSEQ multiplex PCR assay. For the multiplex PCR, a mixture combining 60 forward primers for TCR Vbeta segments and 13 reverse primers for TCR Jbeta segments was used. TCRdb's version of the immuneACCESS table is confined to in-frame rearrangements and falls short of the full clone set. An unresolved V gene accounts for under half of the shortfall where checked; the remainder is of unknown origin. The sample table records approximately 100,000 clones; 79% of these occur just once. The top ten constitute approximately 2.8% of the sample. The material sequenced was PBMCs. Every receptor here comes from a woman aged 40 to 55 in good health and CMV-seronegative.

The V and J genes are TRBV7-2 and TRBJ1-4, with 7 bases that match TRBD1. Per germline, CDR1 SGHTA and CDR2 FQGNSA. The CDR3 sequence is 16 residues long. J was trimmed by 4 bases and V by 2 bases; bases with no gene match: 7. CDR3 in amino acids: CASSLNAGGINEKLFF. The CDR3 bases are TGTGCCAGCAGCTTAAACGCAGGGGGGATTAATGAAAAACTGTTTTTT.

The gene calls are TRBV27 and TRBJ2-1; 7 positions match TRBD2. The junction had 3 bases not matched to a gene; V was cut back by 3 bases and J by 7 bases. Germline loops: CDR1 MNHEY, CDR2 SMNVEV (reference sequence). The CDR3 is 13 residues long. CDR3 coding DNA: TGTGCCAGCAGTTTTAACGGGGGGAATGAGCAGTTCTTC. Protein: CASSFNGGNEQFF.

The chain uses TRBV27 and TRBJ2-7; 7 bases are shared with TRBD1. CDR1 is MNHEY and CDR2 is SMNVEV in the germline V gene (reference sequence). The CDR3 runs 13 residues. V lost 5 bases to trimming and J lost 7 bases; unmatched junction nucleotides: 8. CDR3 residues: CASSRQGSSEQYF. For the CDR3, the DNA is TGTGCCAGCAGTCGACAGGGATCGAGTGAGCAGTACTTC.

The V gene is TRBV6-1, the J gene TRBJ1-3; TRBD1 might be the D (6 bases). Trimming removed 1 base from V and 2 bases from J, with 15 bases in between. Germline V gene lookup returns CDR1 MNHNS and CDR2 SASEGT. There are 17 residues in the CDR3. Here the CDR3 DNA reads TGTGCCAGCAGTGAAGGTATACAGGGTTCGGCTGGAAACACCATATATTTT. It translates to CASSEGIQGSAGNTIYF.

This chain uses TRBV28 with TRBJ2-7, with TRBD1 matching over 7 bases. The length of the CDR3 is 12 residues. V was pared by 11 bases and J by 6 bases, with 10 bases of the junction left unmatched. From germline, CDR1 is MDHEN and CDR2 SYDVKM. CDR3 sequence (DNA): TGTGCCGGACAGACAGGGAACTCCGAGCAGTACTTC. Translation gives CAGQTGNSEQYF.

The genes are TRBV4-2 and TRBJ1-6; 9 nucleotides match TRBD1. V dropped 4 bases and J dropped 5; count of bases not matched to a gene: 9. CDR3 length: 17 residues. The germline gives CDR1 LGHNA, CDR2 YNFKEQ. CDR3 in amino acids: CASSPRDREGDNSPLHF. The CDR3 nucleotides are TGTGCCAGCAGCCCCCGGGACAGGGAAGGGGATAATTCACCCCTCCACTTT.

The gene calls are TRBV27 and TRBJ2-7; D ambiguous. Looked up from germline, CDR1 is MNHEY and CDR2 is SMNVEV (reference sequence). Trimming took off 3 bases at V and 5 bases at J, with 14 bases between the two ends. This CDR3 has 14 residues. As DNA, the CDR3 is TGTGCCAGCAGTTTTTCCGGCAGGTCAGACGAGCAGTACTTC. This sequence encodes CASSFSGRSDEQYF.

CDR3 in amino acids: CASSSGTSGKDEQFF. The CDR3 nucleotides read TGTGCCAGCAGCTCCGGGACTAGCGGGAAAGACGAGCAGTTCTTC. V is TRBV6-5 and J is TRBJ2-1; 13 bases agree with TRBD2. This CDR3 contains 15 residues. CDR1 and CDR2 from the germline V gene are MNHEY and SVGAGI. The V and J ends lost 6 bases and 10 bases, in that order; junction bases with no gene match: 9.

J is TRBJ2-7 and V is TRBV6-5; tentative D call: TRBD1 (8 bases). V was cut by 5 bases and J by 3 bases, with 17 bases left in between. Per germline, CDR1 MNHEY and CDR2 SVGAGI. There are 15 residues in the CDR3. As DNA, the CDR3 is TGTGCCAGCAGTGGGGGGGCAGGGGGCCTCTACGAGCAGTACTTC. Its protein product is CASSGGAGGLYEQYF.

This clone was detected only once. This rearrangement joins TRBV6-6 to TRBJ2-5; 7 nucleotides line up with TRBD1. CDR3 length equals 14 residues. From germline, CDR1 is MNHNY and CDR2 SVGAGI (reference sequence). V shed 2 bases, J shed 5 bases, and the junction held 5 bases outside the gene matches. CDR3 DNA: TGTGCCAGCAGTTACGCCACAGGGGTCGAGACCCAGTACTTC. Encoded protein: CASSYATGVETQYF.

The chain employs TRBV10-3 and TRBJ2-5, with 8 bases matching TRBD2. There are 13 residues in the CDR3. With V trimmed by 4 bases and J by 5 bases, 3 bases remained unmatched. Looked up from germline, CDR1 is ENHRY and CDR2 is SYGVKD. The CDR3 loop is CAISAGGDETQYF. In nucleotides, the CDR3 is TGTGCCATCAGTGCCGGGGGGGACGAGACCCAGTACTTC.